The 8 T cell receptor beta chains given below trace back to one sample, sequenced in a study of T cells after yellow fever vaccination. TCRdb re-analysed the 5' RACE reads in MiXCR, keeping a single row per CDR3 protein. Found here are about 400,000 distinct CDR3 sequences, approximately 5.7% of them singletons; the top ten hold 15%. Sample: PBMCs, taken 5 days after the yellow fever booster vaccination. These receptors were taken from a man aged 25-40 years who received the YFV17D yellow fever vaccine.

This clonotype has a handful of counts. The CDR3 loop is CASSRPPAGDQFF. The CDR3 DNA reads as TGCGCCAGCAGCCGCCCGCCCGCCGGGGACCAGTTCTTC. The rearrangement uses TRBV4-3 and TRBJ2-1, with D perhaps given as TRBD1 or TRBD2 (5 bases each). CDR3 length: 13 residues. Between the trimmed V and J ends, which lost 4 bases and 13 bases, there was a span of 17 bases. Germline-derived CDR1 and CDR2 are LGHNA and YSLEER.

This clonotype was observed a few times. The CDR3 DNA reads as TGCGCCAGCAGCTTGGGTCGGCGCGGGGGAGCGAACACTGAAGCTTTCTTT. Protein sequence: CASSLGRRGGANTEAFF. The V and J genes are TRBV5-1 and TRBJ1-1; D may be TRBD1 (5 bases). CDR3 length equals 17 residues. Germline assignment: CDR1 SGHRS and CDR2 YFSETQ. Deletions cut 0 bases from V and 1 base from J, with 16 bases between.

The rearrangement links TRBV3-1 to TRBJ2-1; 14 bases line up with TRBD2. Germline CDR1 is LGHDT and CDR2 is YNNKEL (reference sequence). V dropped 4 bases and J dropped 6; count of bases not matched to a gene: 2. This CDR3 has 15 residues. Here the CDR3 reads CASSLTSGGGNEQFF. The CDR3, as DNA: TGTGCCAGCAGCCTGACTAGCGGGGGGGGCAATGAGCAGTTCTTC.

This clonotype was counted ten times or more. One end of the junction does not line up with germline, which may come from a read error. The chain recombines TRBV7-2 with TRBJ2-2; 10 bases line up with TRBD2. The CDR3 has 15 amino acids. Germline V gene lookup returns CDR1 SGHTA and CDR2 FQGNSA. The chain's CDR3 is CASSLAGVSTGELFF. CDR3 bases: TGTGCCAGCAGCCTAGCGGGAGTGAGCACCGGGGAGCTGTTTTTT.

This clonotype was counted at least ten times. The CDR3 DNA is TGTGCCAGCAGCTGGGGACAGTACAATCAGCCCCAGCATTTT. Residues: CASSWGQYNQPQHF. The rearrangement uses TRBV7-2 and TRBJ1-5; 7 bases are shared with TRBD1. CDR1 SGHTA and CDR2 FQGNSA come from the germline V gene. V lost 4 bases and J lost 3; bases outside the gene matches: 3. The CDR3 totals 14 residues.

This clonotype was seen a handful of times. The chain couples TRBV6-1 to TRBJ1-2, with TRBD1 matching over 10 bases. From germline, CDR1 is MNHNS and CDR2 SASEGT. The trim removed 6 bases at V and 6 bases at J, leaving 10 bases unmatched. The CDR3 runs 15 residues. CDR3 DNA sequence: TGTGCCAGCAGGGATCAACCGGGACAGGGGAATGGCTACACCTTC. It codes for CASRDQPGQGNGYTF.

This clonotype occurred a few times. The chain links TRBV9 to TRBJ2-7; TRBD1 agrees at 8 bases. The germline CDR1 and CDR2 sequences are SGDLS and YYNGEE. V trimming: 0 bases; J trimming: 0 bases; junction bases outside the gene matches: 2. The CDR3 runs to 15 residues. Here the CDR3 reads CASSVGGQGSYEQYF. The CDR3 nucleotides read TGTGCCAGCAGCGTAGGAGGACAGGGCTCCTACGAGCAGTACTTC.

This clonotype was recorded a few times. The chain carries TRBV2 and TRBJ1-2; D is unclear. In germline, CDR1 is SNHLY, CDR2 FYNNEI. The CDR3 length is 13 residues. V lost 7 bases and J lost 7, with 16 bases in between. The chain's CDR3 is CASILSVDGGYTF. The CDR3 nucleotides read TGTGCCAGCATTCTAAGCGTGGACGGTGGCTACACCTTC.